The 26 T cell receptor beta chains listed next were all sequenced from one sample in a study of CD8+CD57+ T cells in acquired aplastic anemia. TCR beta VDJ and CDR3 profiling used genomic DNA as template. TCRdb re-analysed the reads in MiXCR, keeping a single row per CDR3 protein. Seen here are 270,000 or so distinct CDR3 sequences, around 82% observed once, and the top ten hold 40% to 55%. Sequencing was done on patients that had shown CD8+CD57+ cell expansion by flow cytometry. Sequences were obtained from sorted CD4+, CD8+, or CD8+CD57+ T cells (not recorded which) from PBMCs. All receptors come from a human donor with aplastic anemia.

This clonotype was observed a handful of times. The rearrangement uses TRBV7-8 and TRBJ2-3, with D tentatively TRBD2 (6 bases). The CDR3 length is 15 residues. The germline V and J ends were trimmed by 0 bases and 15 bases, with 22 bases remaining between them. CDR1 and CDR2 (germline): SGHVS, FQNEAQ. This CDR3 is CASSLAGGPATTYYF. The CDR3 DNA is TGTGCCAGCAGCTTAGCGGGAGGTCCCGCTACTACGTATTATTTT.

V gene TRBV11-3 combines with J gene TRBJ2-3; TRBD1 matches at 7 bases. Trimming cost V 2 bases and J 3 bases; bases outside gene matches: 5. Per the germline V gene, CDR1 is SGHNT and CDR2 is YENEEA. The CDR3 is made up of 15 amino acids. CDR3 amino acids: CASSLSLTGTDTQYF. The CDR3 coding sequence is TGTGCCAGCAGCTTAAGTCTGACAGGGACAGATACGCAGTATTTT. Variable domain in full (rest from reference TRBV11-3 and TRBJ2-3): EAGVVQSPRYKIIEKKQPVAFWCNPISGHNTLYWYLQNLGQGPELLIRYENEEAVDDSQLPKDRFSAERLKGVDSTLKIQPAELGDSAVYLCASSLSLTGTDTQYFGPGTRLTVL.

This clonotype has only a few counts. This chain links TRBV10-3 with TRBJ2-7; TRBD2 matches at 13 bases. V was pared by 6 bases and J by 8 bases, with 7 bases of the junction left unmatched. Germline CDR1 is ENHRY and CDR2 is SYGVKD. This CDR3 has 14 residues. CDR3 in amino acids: CAIREGTSGVKQYF. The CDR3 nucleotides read TGTGCCATCAGGGAAGGGACTAGCGGGGTTAAGCAGTACTTC.

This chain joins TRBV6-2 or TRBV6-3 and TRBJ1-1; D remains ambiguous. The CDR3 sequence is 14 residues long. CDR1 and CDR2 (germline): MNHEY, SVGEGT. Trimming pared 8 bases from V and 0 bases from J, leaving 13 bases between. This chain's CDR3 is CASSPSELNTEAFF. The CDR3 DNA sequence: TGTGCCAGCTCCCCCTCCGAGTTGAACACTGAAGCTTTCTTT.

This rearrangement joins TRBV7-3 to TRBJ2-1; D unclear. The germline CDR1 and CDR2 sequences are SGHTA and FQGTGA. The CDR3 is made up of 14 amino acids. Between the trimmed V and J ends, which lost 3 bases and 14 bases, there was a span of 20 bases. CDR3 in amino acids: CASSFSSSYNDEFF. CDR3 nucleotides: TGTGCCAGCAGCTTCTCGAGCTCCTACAATGACGAGTTCTTC.

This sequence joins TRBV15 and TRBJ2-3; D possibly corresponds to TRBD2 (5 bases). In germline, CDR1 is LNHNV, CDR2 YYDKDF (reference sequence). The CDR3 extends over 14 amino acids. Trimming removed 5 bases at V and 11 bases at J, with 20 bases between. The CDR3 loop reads CATSGAGGPYKQYF. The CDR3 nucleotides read TGTGCCACCAGCGGCGCGGGCGGTCCCTATAAGCAGTATTTT. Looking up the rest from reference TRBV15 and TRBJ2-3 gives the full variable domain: DAMVIQNPRYQVTQFGKPVTLSCSQTLNHNVMYWYQQKSSQAPKLLFHYYDKDFNNEADTPDNFQSRRPNTSFCFLDIRSPGLGDTAMYLCATSGAGGPYKQYFGPGTRLTVL.

CDR3 nucleotide sequence: TGTGCCAGCAGCCAGGGGGGCGGAAACGGTCAGGATACGCAGTATTTT. Protein: CASSQGGGNGQDTQYF. V is TRBV6-1 and J is TRBJ2-3; the D gene is possibly TRBD1 (7 bases). The CDR3 covers 16 residues. Germline V lookup: CDR1 MNHNS, CDR2 SASEGT. V gave up 6 bases and J gave up 6 bases, with 22 bases separating them.

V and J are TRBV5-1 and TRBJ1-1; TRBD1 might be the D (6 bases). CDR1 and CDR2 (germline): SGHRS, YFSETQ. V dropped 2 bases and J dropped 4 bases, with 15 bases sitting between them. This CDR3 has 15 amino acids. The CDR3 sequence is CASSFTRQDCTEAFF. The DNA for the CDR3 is TGCGCCAGCAGCTTTACACGACAGGATTGCACTGAAGCTTTCTTT.

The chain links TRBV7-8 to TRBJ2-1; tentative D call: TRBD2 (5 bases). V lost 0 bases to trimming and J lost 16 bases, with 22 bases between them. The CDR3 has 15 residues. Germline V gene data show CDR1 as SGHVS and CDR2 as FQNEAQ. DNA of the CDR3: TGTGCCAGCAGCTTAGCGAGCGGTACCGACACGCAGTATTTCTTC. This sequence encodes CASSLASGTDTQYFF.

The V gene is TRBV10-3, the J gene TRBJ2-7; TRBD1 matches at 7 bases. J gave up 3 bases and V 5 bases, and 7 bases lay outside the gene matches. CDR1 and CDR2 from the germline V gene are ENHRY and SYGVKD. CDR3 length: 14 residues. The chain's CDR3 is CAISTGTDFYEQYF. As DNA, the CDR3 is TGTGCCATCAGTACCGGGACAGACTTCTACGAGCAGTACTTC.

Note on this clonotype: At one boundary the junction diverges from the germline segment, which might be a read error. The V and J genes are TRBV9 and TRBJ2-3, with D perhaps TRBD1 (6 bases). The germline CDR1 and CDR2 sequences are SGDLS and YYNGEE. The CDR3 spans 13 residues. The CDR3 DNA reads TGTGCCAGCAGCGAGGGGTGGACAGATAACACCGATTTT. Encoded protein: CASSEGWTDNTDF.

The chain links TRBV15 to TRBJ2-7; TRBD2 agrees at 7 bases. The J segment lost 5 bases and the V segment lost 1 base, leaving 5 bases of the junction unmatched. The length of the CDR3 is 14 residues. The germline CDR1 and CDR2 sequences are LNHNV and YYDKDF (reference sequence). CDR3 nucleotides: TGTGCCACCAGCAGAGGCAGCGGGGCAGACGAGCAGTACTTC. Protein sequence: CATSRGSGADEQYF.

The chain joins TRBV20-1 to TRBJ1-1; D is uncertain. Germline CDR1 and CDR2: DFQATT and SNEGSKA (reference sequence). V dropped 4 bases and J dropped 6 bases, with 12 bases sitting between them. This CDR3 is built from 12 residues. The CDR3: CSAITTGAEAFF. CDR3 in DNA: TGCAGTGCTATCACTACGGGAGCTGAAGCTTTCTTT.

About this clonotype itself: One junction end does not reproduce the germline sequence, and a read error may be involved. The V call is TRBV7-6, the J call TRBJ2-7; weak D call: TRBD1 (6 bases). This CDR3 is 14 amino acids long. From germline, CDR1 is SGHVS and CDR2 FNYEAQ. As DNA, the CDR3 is TGTGCCAGCAGCTGGGACACGCGGCTCTACGCCCAGCACTTC. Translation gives CASSWDTRLYAQHF. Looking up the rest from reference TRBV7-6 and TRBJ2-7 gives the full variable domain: GAGVSQSPRYKVTKRGQDVALRCDPISGHVSLYWYRQALGQGPEFLTYFNYEAQQDKSGLPNDRFSAERPEGSISTLTIQRTEQRDSAMYRCASSWDTRLYAQHFGPGTRLTVT.

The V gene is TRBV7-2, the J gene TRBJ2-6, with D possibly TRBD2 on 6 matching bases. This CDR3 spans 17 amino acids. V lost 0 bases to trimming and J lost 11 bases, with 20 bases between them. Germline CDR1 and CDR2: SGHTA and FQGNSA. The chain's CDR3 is CASSLAGGPSTDYVLTF. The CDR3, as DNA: TGTGCCAGCAGCTTAGCGGGAGGCCCCTCTACGGACTACGTCCTGACTTTC.

The CDR3 here is CASSFDRSGESDEFF. Written as DNA, the CDR3 is TGTGCCAGCAGCTTTGATAGAAGCGGGGAGAGCGATGAGTTCTTT. The gene calls are TRBV7-9 and TRBJ1-1; D is unclear. CDR1 and CDR2 from the germline V gene are SEHNR and FQNEAQ (reference sequence). Deletions cut 3 bases from V and 14 bases from J, with 25 bases between. The CDR3 spans 15 residues.

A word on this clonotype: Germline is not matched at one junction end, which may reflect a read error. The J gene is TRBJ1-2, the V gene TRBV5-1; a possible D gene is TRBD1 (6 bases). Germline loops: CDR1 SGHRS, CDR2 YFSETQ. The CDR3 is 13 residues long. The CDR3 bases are TGTGCCAGCAGCTTGGTTGGGGGACACTGCTACACCTTC. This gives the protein CASSLVGGHCYTF.

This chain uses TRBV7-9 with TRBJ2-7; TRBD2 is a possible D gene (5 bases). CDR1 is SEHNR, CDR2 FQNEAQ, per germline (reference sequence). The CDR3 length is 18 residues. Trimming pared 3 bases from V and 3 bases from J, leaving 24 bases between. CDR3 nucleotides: TGTGCCAGCAGCTTGCATGGAGGCGCGAACTACCTCTACTACGAGCAGTACGTC. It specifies CASSLHGGANYLYYEQYV.

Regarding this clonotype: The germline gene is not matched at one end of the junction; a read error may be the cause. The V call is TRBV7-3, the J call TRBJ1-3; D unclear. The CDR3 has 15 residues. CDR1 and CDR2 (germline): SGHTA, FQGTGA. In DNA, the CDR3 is TGTGCCAGCAGAATGGCGGCAATTTCCGGAAACAACATATATTTT. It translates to CASRMAAISGNNIYF.

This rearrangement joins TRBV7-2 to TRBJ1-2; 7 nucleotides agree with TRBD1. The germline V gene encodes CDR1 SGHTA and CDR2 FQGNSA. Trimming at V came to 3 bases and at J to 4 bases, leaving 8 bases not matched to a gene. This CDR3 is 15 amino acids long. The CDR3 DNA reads TGTGCCAGCAGCTTTCGACAGGGAGGAGGCTATGGCTACACCTTC. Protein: CASSFRQGGGYGYTF.

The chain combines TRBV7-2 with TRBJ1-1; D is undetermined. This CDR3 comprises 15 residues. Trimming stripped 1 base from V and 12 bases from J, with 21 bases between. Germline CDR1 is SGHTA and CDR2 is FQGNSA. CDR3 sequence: CASSLDLTGNTGSFF. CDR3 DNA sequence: TGTGCCAGCAGCTTAGATCTGACCGGCAACACTGGATCTTTCTTT.

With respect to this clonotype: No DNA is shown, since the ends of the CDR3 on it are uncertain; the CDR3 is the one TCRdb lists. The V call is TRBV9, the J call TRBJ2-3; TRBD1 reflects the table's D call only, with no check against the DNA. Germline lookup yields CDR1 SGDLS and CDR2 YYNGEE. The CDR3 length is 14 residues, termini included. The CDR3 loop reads CASSVASGADGEYF.

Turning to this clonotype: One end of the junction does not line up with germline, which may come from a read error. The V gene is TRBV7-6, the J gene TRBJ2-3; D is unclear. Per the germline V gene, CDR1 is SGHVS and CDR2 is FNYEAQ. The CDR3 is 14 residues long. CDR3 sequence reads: CASSSARGHSPLHF. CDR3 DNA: TGTGCCAGCAGTTCAGCGAGAGGCCATTCACCCCTGCACTTT.

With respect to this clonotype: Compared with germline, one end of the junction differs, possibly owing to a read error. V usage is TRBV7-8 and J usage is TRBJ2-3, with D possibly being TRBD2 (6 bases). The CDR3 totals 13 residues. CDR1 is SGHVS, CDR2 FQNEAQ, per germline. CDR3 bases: TGTGCCAGCGGGGACGGGGGAACAGATACGCAGCAGTTT. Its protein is CASGDGGTDTQQF.

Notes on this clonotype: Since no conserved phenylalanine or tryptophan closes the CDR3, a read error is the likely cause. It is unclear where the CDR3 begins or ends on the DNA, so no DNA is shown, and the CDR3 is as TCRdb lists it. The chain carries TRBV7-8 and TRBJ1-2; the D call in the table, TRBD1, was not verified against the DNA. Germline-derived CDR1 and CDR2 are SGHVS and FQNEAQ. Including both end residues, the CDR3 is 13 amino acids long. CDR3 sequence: CASSLGVGPGTPY.

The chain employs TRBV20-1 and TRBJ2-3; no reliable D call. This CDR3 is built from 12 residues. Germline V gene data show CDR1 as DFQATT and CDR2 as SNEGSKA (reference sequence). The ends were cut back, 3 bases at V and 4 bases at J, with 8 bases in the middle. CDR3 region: CSARVVADTQYF. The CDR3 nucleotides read TGCAGTGCTAGGGTAGTAGCAGATACGCAGTATTTT.